The TCR beta chain described here comes from a study of T cells in Graves' hyperthyroidism and ophthalmopathy. Study-level findings and limits: Most thyroid clonotypes expanded above 0.001 were also detected in blood.

A few counts support this clonotype. Its antigen is undetermined. The authors deemed Graves' hyperthyroidism stable absent ophthalmopathy progression within 18 months. Hyperthyroidism in the patients, aged 18 to 65, was newly diagnosed and under 2 months in duration. What was amplified from RNA transcripts were TCR beta CDR3 regions. The TCR CDR3 first-round RT-PCR relied on the HTBI primer set. TCRdb fed the multiplex PCR reads into MiXCR, producing one record per CDR3 protein. The sample holds almost 600,000 distinct CDR3 sequences, 46% seen once. The specimen was peripheral blood or thyroid tissue (not recorded which). The sequence derives from a woman aged 18-29 years with Graves' hyperthyroidism.

The CDR3 region is CASSSGDWYNEQFF. In DNA form, the CDR3 reads TGTGCCAGCAGCTCCGGGGACTGGTACAATGAGCAGTTCTTC. The chain joins TRBV7-2 to TRBJ2-1; tentative D call: TRBD2 (6 bases). The germline V gene encodes CDR1 SGHTA and CDR2 FQGNSA. V lost 4 bases to trimming and J lost 4 bases, with 11 bases between them. CDR3 length equals 14 residues.